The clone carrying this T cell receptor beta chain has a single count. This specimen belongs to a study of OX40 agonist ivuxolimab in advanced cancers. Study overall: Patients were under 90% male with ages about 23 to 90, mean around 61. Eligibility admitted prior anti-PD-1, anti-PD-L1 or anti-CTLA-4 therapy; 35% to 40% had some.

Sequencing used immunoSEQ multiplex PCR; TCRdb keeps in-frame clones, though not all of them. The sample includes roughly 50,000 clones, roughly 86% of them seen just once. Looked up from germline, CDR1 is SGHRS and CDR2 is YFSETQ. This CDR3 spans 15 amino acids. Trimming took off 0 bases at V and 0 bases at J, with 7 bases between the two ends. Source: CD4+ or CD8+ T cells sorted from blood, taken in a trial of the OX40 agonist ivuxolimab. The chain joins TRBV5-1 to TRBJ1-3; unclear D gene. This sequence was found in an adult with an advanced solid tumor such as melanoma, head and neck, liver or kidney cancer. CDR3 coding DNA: TGCGCCAGCAGCTTGGGATTGAGCTCTGGAAACACCATATATTTT. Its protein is CASSLGLSSGNTIYF.